The 10 T cell receptor beta chains in this list originate from one sample, sequenced in a study of T cell responses to AZD1222 COVID-19 vaccine. Some clones are missing from TCRdb's copy, which holds only in-frame ones; the method was immunoSEQ multiplex PCR. The table lists 100,000 to 150,000 clones, about nine tenths of them singletons, with roughly 7.8% in the top ten. The specimen was peripheral blood, collected on day 0 of AZD1222 vaccination. Every receptor here comes from an adult in good health.

V and J are TRBV5-4 and TRBJ2-7, with TRBD2 identical over 8 bases. The length of the CDR3 is 15 residues. Germline CDR1 SGHNT, CDR2 YYREEE (reference sequence). Trimming cost V 6 bases and J 1 base; bases outside gene matches: 9. CDR3 in DNA: TGTGCCAGCACCCGGGGGGGGGCCCCTTCCTACGAGCAGTACTTC. Translation gives CASTRGGAPSYEQYF.

The J gene is TRBJ2-5, the V gene TRBV3-1 (or the pseudogene TRBV3-2); D call uncertain. V was cut by 4 bases and J by 0 bases, with 9 bases left in between. The CDR3 contains 14 residues. The germline gives CDR1 LGHDT, CDR2 YNNKEL (reference sequence). DNA for the CDR3: TGTGCCAGCAGCCGAATCGGTAACCAAGAGACCCAGTACTTC. Translating gives CASSRIGNQETQYF.

The V call is TRBV10-1, the J call TRBJ1-5; possible D gene TRBD1, 5 bases. Per germline, CDR1 WNHNN and CDR2 SYGVQD (reference sequence). Between the trimmed V and J ends, which lost 0 bases and 6 bases, there was a span of 6 bases. This CDR3 is 13 amino acids long. The CDR3 loop is CASSESGGQPQHF. CDR3 DNA sequence: TGCGCCAGCAGTGAGTCGGGGGGTCAGCCCCAGCATTTT.

The CDR3 DNA reads TGTGCCAGCAGTAGGGACAGATCCAGAGGCAATCAGCCCCAGCATTTT. It encodes CASSRDRSRGNQPQHF. This chain links TRBV6-4 with TRBJ1-5; 7 positions match TRBD1. The CDR3 sequence is 16 residues long. CDR1 and CDR2 from the germline V gene are MRHNA and SNTAGT. Trimming at V came to 5 bases and at J to 2 bases, leaving 9 bases not matched to a gene.

The CDR3 DNA reads TGTGCCAGCAGCTTGAACTTTGGAGAGACCCAGTACTTC. Its protein product is CASSLNFGETQYF. This chain links TRBV7-2 with TRBJ2-5; unclear D gene. This CDR3 region has 13 residues. The V gene lost 3 bases and the J gene lost 4 bases, with 9 bases spanning the gap. Germline loops: CDR1 SGHTA, CDR2 FQGNSA.

The chain is built from TRBV18 and TRBJ2-2; no reliable D call. The V gene's germline CDR1 is KGHSH and CDR2 LQKENI. Trimming stripped 0 bases from V and 6 bases from J, with 8 bases between. CDR3 length: 14 residues. The CDR3 nucleotides are TGTGCCAGCTCACCACCGTCTATCTCCGGGGAGCTGTTTTTT. It encodes CASSPPSISGELFF.

The V and J genes are TRBV7-8 and TRBJ1-4; tentatively, D is TRBD1 (5 bases). Trimming took 6 bases from V and 3 from J, leaving 14 bases between them. The V gene's germline CDR1 is SGHVS and CDR2 FQNEAQ. The CDR3 extends over 15 amino acids. The DNA for the CDR3 is TGTGCCAGCAGTCGGGGGGGGTTCGCTAATGAAAAACTGTTTTTT. This codes for CASSRGGFANEKLFF.

The J gene is TRBJ2-7, the V gene TRBV7-8; the D gene is possibly TRBD1 (6 bases). This CDR3 comprises 16 residues. Per germline, CDR1 SGHVS and CDR2 FQNEAQ. Trimming removed 5 bases at V and 2 bases at J, with 19 bases between. The CDR3 protein is CASSPYRARGTYEQYF. The CDR3 region has the DNA TGTGCCAGCAGCCCCTACAGGGCGAGGGGAACCTACGAGCAGTACTTC.

The chain has TRBV4-1 and TRBJ2-7, with 10 nucleotides matching TRBD2. V shed 2 bases and J 6 bases; nucleotides not matched to a gene: 7. This CDR3 has 15 amino acids. Germline-derived CDR1 and CDR2 are MGHRA and YSYEKL. This chain's CDR3 is CASSQIGTSVPEQYF. CDR3 nucleotide sequence: TGCGCCAGCAGCCAAATTGGGACTAGCGTTCCCGAGCAGTACTTC.

The chain couples TRBV11-2 to TRBJ2-2, with D unclear. Per the germline V gene, CDR1 is SGHAT and CDR2 is FQNNGV. The germline V and J ends were trimmed by 1 base and 6 bases, with 9 bases remaining between them. The CDR3 is 14 residues long. The CDR3, as DNA: TGTGCCAGCAGCTTAGGTGCCGGGTCCGGGGAGCTGTTTTTT. Translation gives CASSLGAGSGELFF.